Reported below is one TCR beta chain. Its antigen is unknown. Nothing much larger sits one base from this clone, and base qualities are not available. This sample was taken from a study of cytomegalovirus exposure and HLA in healthy donors (dated by TCRdb to 2016 to 2017). Background for the entire study: An earlier analysis of roughly 630 of the donors reported more than 250 Gb of sequence data and 117 million unique TCR beta sequences from some 180 million T cells. Roughly 300 gigabases of sequencing data and tens of millions of unique TCR sequences were included in an early release covering roughly 600 HLA-typed donors. Of the 398 genotyped donors, 65% to 90% fell in the genetic ancestry cluster associated with self-reported Caucasian donors. The study aimed to test whether signatures of past pathogen exposure could be identified by cataloging public T cell receptors. The study used immunosequencing to profile the T cell repertoires of 666 subjects and linked those repertoires to cytomegalovirus serostatus. Besides the first cohort of around 670 subjects, a separate validation cohort made up of over 100 different subjects was used. To predict cytomegalovirus infection status, the study brought together high-throughput TCR immunosequencing, statistical association of individual TCRs with disease status, and machine learning. A later analysis re-examined previously published TCR beta repertoires from roughly 720 donors and added high-resolution HLA genotyping to investigate patterns of TCR occurrence. In the later analysis, no new phenotypic data were used to find candidate immune exposures; instead, reliance was placed on TCR beta sequences and their occurrence across donors. In an earlier analysis of more than 550 of the donors, high-throughput TCR beta sequencing was used to judge whether each TCR beta V gene segment behaved as functional or pseudogenic. Donor age, sex, ethnicity and CMV serostatus were compiled together with the repertoire data. A later genetic analysis used genome-wide SNP genotypes for about three fifths of the 666 donors, treating that subset as a discovery cohort. Every discovery cohort repertoire had been produced on one sequencing platform. Class I and class II HLA loci were covered by the typing at four-digit resolution. Typing coverage varied by locus: roughly 620-640 donors for A, B, C, DRB1 and DQB1; roughly 510 for DQA1; around 610 for DPA1; about 450 for DPB1. Because of strong linkage in the cohort, roughly 5 DR-DQ haplotypes were treated as single units for association and clustering. Among around 400 genotyped donors of the cohort, an average of approximately 240,000 unique TCR beta nucleotide sequences was sequenced per donor, of which about 19% were non-productive.

The cohort comprised approximately 700 healthy bone marrow donors. At the time of sampling, every cohort member was nominally healthy, though immune exposures that went unrecorded were likely present. The donor tested CMV seronegative and was one of the 352 seronegative cohort members. A peripheral blood sample was collected from each donor, and TCR beta sequencing was performed on peripheral blood mononuclear cells. Genomic DNA was extracted from the blood cell samples with the Qiagen DNeasy Blood Extraction Kit. The library was obtained by the immunoSEQ multiplex PCR assay. A mixture of 60 forward primers for TCR Vbeta segments and 13 reverse primers for TCR Jbeta segments was used in the multiplex PCR. Amplification of the CDR3 region of rearranged TCR beta genes was performed with a multiplex PCR assay on genomic DNA. Amplified TCR beta libraries were sequenced as 87-base-pair reads on the Illumina HiSeq System. In the paper's pipeline: A later analysis counted 75 million to 100 million unique TCR beta chains across the 650 to 700 repertoires, and around 9.9 million of these chains were shared by at least two donors. To remove PCR and sequencing errors, raw reads were error-corrected and collapsed into unique sequences using a nearest-neighbor algorithm that merged closely related sequences. CDR3 sequences were aligned to IMGT reference sequences to assign V, D and J gene segments. For a sequence to be retained, at least a six-nucleotide match to both a V gene segment and a J gene segment was required. Rearrangements were called productive when the CDR3 lacked stop codons and stayed in frame with V and J; all others were non-productive. Following IMGT convention, CDR3 was defined as the stretch from the second conserved V-encoded cysteine to the conserved J-encoded phenylalanine. The earlier analysis of more than 450 of the donors excluded sequences that lacked an unambiguous match to a single V gene segment. An earlier analysis of fewer than 750 of the donors classified V segments as functional when productive rearrangements were above 56.7% and as segregating when the standard deviation between donors was above 5%. To diagnose cytomegalovirus status from the catalog of TCR beta chain sequences, a statistical classification framework was built. In a later analysis, V and J genes were assigned by comparing TCR nucleotide sequences against IMGT/GENE-DB human TR gene sequences. Using the TCRdist pipeline, a later analysis assigned CDR3 sequences along with most-parsimonious VDJ recombination scenarios. In a later analysis, every TCR beta chain was defined by the combination of its CDR3 amino acid sequence and its V-gene family, and reads without a unique V-gene family were dropped. A later analysis removed roughly 590 highly shared, low-generation-probability nucleotide sequences to deal with suspected cross-contamination and a sequencing artifact. In a later analysis, a clonal expansion index was calculated for each public chain from normalized within-repertoire ranks of inferred template counts. In a later analysis, generation probabilities were computed using a VDJ recombination model fitted to out-of-frame rearrangements, and the results were checked against IGoR. A later analysis scored TCR-TCR, TCR-HLA and TCR-CMV co-occurrence with hypergeometric tests, applying a repertoire-size bias correction to TCR pairs. To estimate false discovery rates, a later analysis permuted the HLA or CMV assignments 20 times. In a later analysis, co-occurring TCRs were grouped with DBSCAN, and TCRdist sequence similarity was added when clustering was performed within HLA-allele-positive subsets. For co-occurrence clustering, repertoires with fewer than 30,000 or more than 120,000 public chains were excluded, along with five repertoires with anomalous nucleotide sharing. TCRdb took this table from immuneACCESS and kept in-frame rearrangements with V and J called. Such tables lack part of the clones; where checked against another copy, unresolved V genes explain under half of the gap, and the rest is unexplained. The D gene and trimming were derived from the DNA, and the V and J assignments and clone size from that table. The sample includes approximately 150,000 clones, with over 60% observed a single time. The top ten constitute 1.5% to 2% of the sample.

On the study overall, not on this receptor specifically: Broadly in line with IMGT annotations, most TCR beta V segments showed up in productive rearrangements about 87% or about 30% of the time in an earlier analysis of several hundred of the donors. A few of the identified cytomegalovirus-associated TCR beta chains were confirmed in vitro to be specific for cytomegalovirus antigens. The study gave a list of about 160 TCR beta chains associated with cytomegalovirus. Strong co-occurrence of HLA alleles, especially DR and DQ, made assigning TCR associations to individual alleles difficult. While some public TCRs were present in many individuals, most TCR sequences turned up only very rarely across donors. This cohort had only TCR beta chains sequenced, and the lack of alpha or paired-chain data limited which features could be detected. The earlier analysis of nearly 600 of the donors excluded some 16 rarely observed V segments, including chromosome 9 orphons, because counts were too low. The sequencing pipeline was judged likely to have produced a cluster of highly shared sequence variants as a technical artifact. The classifier was reported to diagnose cytomegalovirus status with high specificity and sensitivity in both the original cohort and the validation cohort. In a later genetic analysis, fewer N-insertions in productive TCRs were reported among donors in an Asian-associated ancestry cluster than the approximately 710-donor mean. In a later analysis, several top co-occurrence clusters were reported to appear linked to parvovirus B19, influenza, CMV and Epstein-Barr virus. In a later analysis, about 16,000 TCR beta sequences were associated with specific HLA alleles at a false discovery rate of 0.05. A later analysis found that most CMV-associated TCR beta chains appeared HLA-restricted, with HLA associations seemingly driven largely by CMV exposure. Because HLA typing was unavailable for some donors at each locus, only the typed subset was used in association tests. A further reported finding was that TCR beta sequences accurately predicted the HLA-A and HLA-B alleles for most subjects in the first cohort. Correlated functional status among segregating V segments might reflect linkage disequilibrium, but an unknown experimental factor could not be ruled out. Roughly uniform sequencing depth across donors was assumed in presence/absence analyses, although this assumption may not hold. A later analysis found that TCR association rates varied across HLA loci, with DRB1 alleles showing the most associated TCRs and HLA-C alleles the fewest. In a later analysis, HLA-associated TCR beta chains showed more clonal expansion and lower generation probabilities than non-associated chains that were equally common. Immune exposure information for the cohort was limited to CMV serostatus. A later genetic analysis associated a missense DCLRE1C variant with V-gene and J-gene trimming of TCR beta chains, and an independent cohort replicated the association. It was suggested by the authors that the approach could potentially be generalized to other disease states and immunological phenotypes.

Sequences were obtained from PBMCs. The TCR originated in a woman aged 25 to 39 in good health and CMV-seronegative.

The CDR3 corresponds to CASSIRGTDTQYF. The DNA is as follows: TGTGCCAGTAGTATCCGGGGCACAGATACGCAGTATTTT. The V gene is TRBV19 and the J gene is TRBJ2-3, with no D gene named confidently. The V and J ends are trimmed by 3 bases and 1 base, leaving 5 bases between them. Based on the germline V gene (reference sequence), the CDR1 and CDR2 sequences are LNHDA and SQIVND. Spanning cysteine to phenylalanine, the CDR3 consists of 13 amino acids. The read is trimmed to its CDR3 DNA, 39 bases read in frame from base 1. When the CDR3 is completed using the reference TRBV19 and TRBJ2-3 genes on either side, the full variable domain is DGGITQSPKYLFRKEGQNVTLSCEQNLNHDAMYWYRQDPGQGLRLIYYSQIVNDFQKGDIAEGYSVSREKKESFPLTVTSAQKNPTAFYLCASSIRGTDTQYFGPGTRLTVL.